Each of the 13 T cell receptor beta chains below was sequenced from the same sample in a study of blood T cell repertoires in COVID-19. Produced via immunoSEQ multiplex PCR; TCRdb's table is partial and in-frame only. The sample includes approximately 140,000 clones, about nine tenths seen only once; the top ten take over 2%. Sequencing was carried out using peripheral blood. Every receptor here comes from a human donor in a cohort sampled during active COVID-19.

The chain employs TRBV4-2 and TRBJ2-3; unclear D gene. V was trimmed by 0 bases and J by 2 bases, leaving 12 bases between them. Germline loops: CDR1 LGHNA, CDR2 YNFKEQ. The CDR3 loop spans 16 amino acids. This CDR3 is CASSQDPAPDTDTQYF. The CDR3 DNA follows: TGTGCCAGCAGCCAAGACCCCGCTCCAGACACAGATACGCAGTATTTT.

V usage is TRBV7-8 and J usage is TRBJ2-3; possibly TRBD2 for D (6 bases). Trimming stripped 5 bases from V and 6 bases from J, with 12 bases between. The CDR3 is 13 residues long. Germline values: CDR1 SGHVS, CDR2 FQNEAQ. CDR3 DNA sequence: TGTGCCAGCAGCCCCCCACGGGAGGATACGCAGTATTTT. It encodes CASSPPREDTQYF.

The rearrangement links TRBV27 to TRBJ2-1, with 12 bases lining up with TRBD2. The CDR3 covers 14 residues. Per the germline V gene, CDR1 is MNHEY and CDR2 is SMNVEV (reference sequence). V gave up 5 bases and J gave up 7 bases; unmatched junction bases: 3. CDR3 sequence: CASSLAGGWNEQFF. DNA of the CDR3: TGTGCCAGCAGTCTAGCGGGGGGGTGGAATGAGCAGTTCTTC.

The chain links TRBV4-1 to TRBJ1-2; 7 nucleotides agree with TRBD1. V shed 0 bases, J shed 1 base, and the junction held 5 bases outside the gene matches. Germline CDR1 MGHRA, CDR2 YSYEKL. This CDR3 has 16 residues. CDR3 nucleotides: TGCGCCAGCAGCCAAGAGAGGACAGGATTTAACTATGGCTACACCTTC. This translates into CASSQERTGFNYGYTF.

V usage is TRBV6-5 and J usage is TRBJ1-5; 8 bases fit TRBD1. The V gene end was trimmed by 6 bases and the J gene end by 1 base; junction bases not matched to a gene: 5. The CDR3 spans 15 residues. Germline lookup yields CDR1 MNHEY and CDR2 SVGAGI. The CDR3 loop reads CASRNRGGSNQPQHF. Here the CDR3 DNA reads TGTGCCAGCAGAAACAGGGGGGGAAGCAATCAGCCCCAGCATTTT.

This sequence joins TRBV19 and TRBJ1-3, with D maybe TRBD1 (5 bases). Germline V lookup: CDR1 LNHDA, CDR2 SQIVND (reference sequence). With 8 bases removed from V and 2 bases from J, the gap between germline ends came to 13 bases. This CDR3 comprises 14 residues. CDR3 nucleotide sequence: TGTGCCAGTGCCATGGGGGGAACTGGAAACACCATATATTTT. Translated: CASAMGGTGNTIYF. Full variable domain (missing parts from reference TRBV19 and TRBJ1-3): DGGITQSPKYLFRKEGQNVTLSCEQNLNHDAMYWYRQDPGQGLRLIYYSQIVNDFQKGDIAEGYSVSREKKESFPLTVTSAQKNPTAFYLCASAMGGTGNTIYFGEGSWLTVV.

The chain recombines TRBV30 with TRBJ1-1; D might be TRBD1 (6 bases). This CDR3 contains 12 residues. Trimming shortened V by 7 bases and J by 1 base, and 10 bases separated the two germline ends. The germline gives CDR1 GTSNPN, CDR2 SVGIG (reference sequence). CDR3 sequence: CASRTANTEAFF. The CDR3 region has the DNA TGTGCCTCCCGGACAGCGAACACTGAAGCTTTCTTT.

The chain joins TRBV5-1 to TRBJ2-1; D is perhaps TRBD2 (5 bases). The V gene lost 0 bases and the J gene lost 0 bases, with 13 bases spanning the gap. Per germline, CDR1 SGHRS and CDR2 YFSETQ. The CDR3 extends over 17 amino acids. As DNA, the CDR3 is TGCGCCAGCAGCTTGGGTCGGGGTAAGAGCTCCTACAATGAGCAGTTCTTC. Its translation: CASSLGRGKSSYNEQFF.

This clone appeared a single time. The chain carries TRBV30 and TRBJ2-1; the D gene is possibly TRBD2 (5 bases). The germline V gene encodes CDR1 GTSNPN and CDR2 SVGIG (reference sequence). Trimming pared 7 bases from V and 3 bases from J, leaving 13 bases between. The CDR3 runs to 13 residues. The CDR3 protein is CAFTRDYYNEQFF. In DNA form, the CDR3 reads TGTGCCTTTACAAGAGACTACTACAATGAGCAGTTCTTC.

V is TRBV19 and J is TRBJ1-6; D is uncertain. V dropped 5 bases and J dropped 4 bases, with 18 bases sitting between them. Germline loops: CDR1 LNHDA, CDR2 SQIVND (reference sequence). The CDR3 runs to 17 residues. This chain's CDR3 is CASSPLTGGQYNSPLHF. DNA of the CDR3: TGTGCCAGTAGTCCTCTTACCGGAGGCCAATATAATTCACCCCTCCACTTT.

For this clone: The sample has other DNA sequences that encode this CDR3 too. The V call is TRBV6-5, the J call TRBJ1-2; D is unresolved. The germline gives CDR1 MNHEY, CDR2 SVGAGI. V lost 2 bases, J lost 4 bases, and 8 bases lay in between. The CDR3 spans 13 residues. The CDR3: CASSYGGTYGYTF. DNA of the CDR3: TGTGCCAGCAGTTACGGAGGTACCTATGGCTACACCTTC.

The rearrangement joins TRBV7-9 to TRBJ2-5; D might be TRBD2 (5 bases). Between the trimmed V and J ends, which lost 2 bases and 4 bases, there was a span of 11 bases. CDR3 length: 14 amino acids. Germline V gene sequence: CDR1 SEHNR, CDR2 FQNEAQ (reference sequence). The DNA for the CDR3 is TGTGCCAGCAGCTTACCTCGAGGGAGAGAGACCCAGTACTTC. Amino acids: CASSLPRGRETQYF. Drawing the rest from reference TRBV7-9 and TRBJ2-5, the complete variable domain is DTGVSQNPRHKITKRGQNVTFRCDPISEHNRLYWYRQTLGQGPEFLTYFQNEAQLEKSRLLSDRFSAERPKGSFSTLEIQRTEQGDSAMYLCASSLPRGRETQYFGPGTRLLVL.

The chain couples TRBV4-3 to TRBJ1-1; D call uncertain. The CDR3 loop spans 15 amino acids. The germline CDR1 and CDR2 sequences are LGHNA and YSLEER. The V end was cut by 4 bases, the J end by 1 base, with 13 bases between. CDR3 sequence: CASSLTSAKNTEAFF. The DNA of the CDR3 is TGCGCCAGCAGCCTCACCTCCGCTAAGAACACTGAAGCTTTCTTT.